One and the same sample provided the 24 T cell receptor beta chains below, sequenced in a study of CD8+ T cells in alopecia areata. It was cDNA, reverse transcribed from extracted RNA, that served as the sequencing template. Clones were sequenced by immunoSEQ multiplex PCR, and TCRdb holds only the in-frame ones, with some missing. The table shows 110,000 to 150,000 clones, with roughly half occurring only once. This material consisted of CD4+ T cells sorted from blood, taken at week 0. These receptors all stem from a human donor with alopecia areata.

The genes are TRBV29-1 and TRBJ2-3; maybe TRBD2 (6 bases). CDR3 length: 11 residues. Germline CDR1 and CDR2: SQVTM and ANQGSEA. Trimming left V 3 bases short and J 6 bases short, with 7 bases between. The CDR3: CSVEAGDTQYF. CDR3 nucleotides: TGCAGCGTTGAGGCGGGGGATACGCAGTATTTT.

The V gene is TRBV4-2, the J gene TRBJ2-5; a weak D match, TRBD2 (5 bases). The length of the CDR3 is 15 residues. Germline V gene sequence: CDR1 LGHNA, CDR2 YNFKEQ. V shed 4 bases and J shed 2 bases, with 14 bases lying between them. The CDR3 nucleotides are TGTGCCAGCAGCCCCGGCACGGGAAGGCAAGAGACCCAGTACTTC. This sequence encodes CASSPGTGRQETQYF.

The chain has TRBV5-1 and TRBJ1-1, with TRBD1 matching over 7 bases. The germline gives CDR1 SGHRS, CDR2 YFSETQ. The CDR3 is 14 residues long. V was pared by 3 bases and J by 4 bases, with 6 bases of the junction left unmatched. CDR3 residues: CASSSLQGPTEAFF. The CDR3 DNA reads TGCGCCAGCAGCTCCTTACAGGGGCCCACTGAAGCTTTCTTT. Based on the CDR3 plus reference TRBV5-1 and TRBJ1-1, the full variable domain is KAGVTQTPRYLIKTRGQQVTLSCSPISGHRSVSWYQQTPGQGLQFLFEYFSETQRNKGNFPGRFSGRQFSNSRSEMNVSTLELGDSALYLCASSSLQGPTEAFFGQGTRLTVV.

This chain joins TRBV19 and TRBJ1-4; unclear D gene. Between the trimmed V and J ends, which lost 7 bases and 7 bases, there was a span of 13 bases. This CDR3 comprises 13 residues. Germline loops: CDR1 LNHDA, CDR2 SQIVND (reference sequence). Here the CDR3 reads CASNVEDGEKLFF. The CDR3 bases are TGTGCCAGTAACGTAGAAGACGGTGAAAAACTGTTTTTT.

This clone showed up just a few times. The chain is built from TRBV29-1 and TRBJ2-5, with 11 nucleotides matching TRBD1. With the DNA end fitting TRBJ2-7 better, the J assignment may be wrong. The CDR3 covers 12 residues. Germline V CDR1 and CDR2: SQVTM, ANQGSEA. The CDR3 sequence: CSARTGGHEQYF. The CDR3 nucleotides are TGCAGCGCTAGGACAGGGGGCCACGAGCAGTACTTC.

This clone was seen more than once but under ten times. This chain uses TRBV10-2 with TRBJ2-5; TRBD1 matches 12 bases. CDR1 WSHSY and CDR2 SAAADI come from the germline V gene. Trimming at V came to 7 bases and at J to 4 bases, leaving 16 bases not matched to a gene. The CDR3 runs 18 residues. CDR3 sequence reads: CASNRHIPGQGALETQYF. Written as DNA, the CDR3 is TGCGCCAGCAACCGCCATATCCCGGGACAGGGGGCTCTAGAGACCCAGTACTTC.

The chain uses TRBV9 and TRBJ2-3; 13 nucleotides agree with TRBD2. The trim removed 4 bases at V and 7 bases at J, leaving 6 bases unmatched. Germline V gene lookup returns CDR1 SGDLS and CDR2 YYNGEE. The CDR3 runs 15 residues. This CDR3 reads CASSSRTSGSHTQYF. The CDR3, as DNA: TGTGCCAGCAGCTCTCGGACTAGCGGGAGCCATACGCAGTATTTT.

The V gene is TRBV10-3, the J gene TRBJ2-7; D might be TRBD1 (5 bases). The CDR3 covers 15 residues. Looked up from germline, CDR1 is ENHRY and CDR2 is SYGVKD. Trimming took off 7 bases at V and 3 bases at J, with 19 bases between the two ends. The CDR3 nucleotides are TGTGCCATCACGGAGACACAGGACGGATACTACGAGCAGTACTTC. Translated, it gives CAITETQDGYYEQYF.

This clone was seen more than once but under ten times. This chain uses TRBV25-1 with TRBJ2-1; maybe TRBD2 (6 bases). The CDR3 runs 15 residues. Between the trimmed V and J ends, which lost 1 base and 0 bases, there was a span of 7 bases. Germline V gives CDR1 MGHDK, CDR2 SYGVNS. CDR3 amino acids: CASSESGSSYNEQFF. CDR3 DNA: TGTGCCAGCAGTGAATCCGGGAGCTCCTACAATGAGCAGTTCTTC.

This clone has just a few counts. This sequence joins TRBV18 and TRBJ2-2, with D tentatively TRBD1 (6 bases). This CDR3 is 16 amino acids long. Per the germline V gene, CDR1 is KGHSH and CDR2 is LQKENI. V shed 3 bases and J shed 4 bases, with 15 bases lying between them. In DNA form, the CDR3 reads TGTGCCAGCTCACCGACCAGGGGCGGAGCCACCGGGGAGCTGTTTTTT. Translated, it gives CASSPTRGGATGELFF.

As concerns this clone: A junction boundary mismatches the germline segment, possibly from a read error. This rearrangement joins TRBV30 to TRBJ2-2, with TRBD1 matching over 7 bases. Germline CDR1 is GTSNPN and CDR2 is SVGIG (reference sequence). The CDR3 is made up of 14 amino acids. The CDR3 sequence: CAWKGDRNTGELFF. In DNA, the CDR3 is TGTGCGTGGAAGGGGGACAGGAACACCGGGGAGCTGTTTTTT.

This sequence joins TRBV5-1 and TRBJ2-3, with TRBD1 identical over 10 bases. Trimming at V came to 3 bases and at J to 2 bases, leaving 6 bases not matched to a gene. The length of the CDR3 is 16 residues. The germline CDR1 and CDR2 sequences are SGHRS and YFSETQ. CDR3 protein: CASSSGTGVNTDTQYF. The DNA for the CDR3 is TGCGCCAGCAGCTCCGGGACAGGGGTTAACACAGATACGCAGTATTTT.

The chain is built from TRBV29-1 and TRBJ1-1; 10 bases fit TRBD1. Unmatched junction bases numbered 10, after V lost 7 bases and J lost 5 bases. Germline loops: CDR1 SQVTM, CDR2 ANQGSEA. The CDR3 is 14 residues long. The chain's CDR3 is CSARQGAFGTEAFF. CDR3 nucleotides: TGCAGCGCTAGACAGGGGGCGTTTGGTACTGAAGCTTTCTTT.

The rearrangement joins TRBV7-8 to TRBJ2-4; no definite D call. The V gene lost 3 bases and the J gene lost 7 bases, with 10 bases spanning the gap. CDR1 is SGHVS and CDR2 is FQNEAQ in the germline V gene. The CDR3 contains 13 residues. CDR3: CASSFRSPNIQYF. The CDR3 coding sequence is TGTGCCAGCAGCTTTCGGAGCCCCAACATTCAGTACTTC.

V gene TRBV15 combines with J gene TRBJ2-7, with 15 positions matching TRBD2. V lost 2 bases to trimming and J lost 4 bases; unmatched junction nucleotides: 3. Germline assignment: CDR1 LNHNV and CDR2 YYDKDF (reference sequence). The CDR3 covers 16 residues. CDR3 in amino acids: CATSRPGTSGRYEQYF. The CDR3 DNA is TGTGCCACCAGCAGACCAGGGACTAGCGGGAGGTACGAGCAGTACTTC.

The CDR3 reads CASMLGVRTEAFF. Written as DNA, the CDR3 is TGTGCCAGCATGTTAGGGGTTAGGACTGAAGCTTTCTTT. V and J are TRBV6-5 and TRBJ1-1, with a possible D match to TRBD1 (5 bases). This CDR3 is 13 amino acids long. Germline V gene data show CDR1 as MNHEY and CDR2 as SVGAGI. V was pared by 7 bases and J by 5 bases, with 14 bases between.

The rearrangement uses TRBV29-1 and TRBJ2-1; D may be TRBD2 (5 bases). With 5 bases removed from V and 7 bases from J, the gap between germline ends came to 12 bases. The CDR3 runs to 12 residues. CDR1 SQVTM and CDR2 ANQGSEA come from the germline V gene. CDR3 in amino acids: CSVSILVNEQFF. The CDR3 coding sequence is TGCAGCGTTTCCATACTAGTTAATGAGCAGTTCTTC.

CDR3 nucleotide sequence: TGTGCCTGGTTAAACCGAGGGAATGACTATGGCTACACCTTC. Amino acid sequence: CAWLNRGNDYGYTF. The V and J genes are TRBV30 and TRBJ1-2; D ambiguous. This CDR3 spans 14 amino acids. V was pared by 5 bases and J by 3 bases, with 16 bases between. Germline V gene data show CDR1 as GTSNPN and CDR2 as SVGIG (reference sequence). Filled out from reference TRBV30 and TRBJ1-2, the complete variable domain reads SQTIHQWPATLVQPVGSPLSLECTVEGTSNPNLYWYRQAAGRGLQLLFYSVGIGQISSEVPQNLSASRPQDRQFILSSKKLLLSDSGFYLCAWLNRGNDYGYTFGSGTRLTVV.

The chain combines TRBV2 with TRBJ2-5, with TRBD2 identical over 9 bases. The CDR3 extends over 17 amino acids. Germline CDR1 SNHLY, CDR2 FYNNEI. V gave up 4 bases and J gave up 1 base; unmatched junction bases: 10. The CDR3 loop is CASSAPGAGGPQETQYF. CDR3 coding DNA: TGTGCCAGCAGTGCACCGGGGGCGGGAGGGCCCCAAGAGACCCAGTACTTC.

The chain carries TRBV13 and TRBJ1-1; unclear D gene. CDR1 and CDR2 (germline): PRHDT, FYEKMQ (reference sequence). The CDR3 is made up of 15 amino acids. Deletions cut 4 bases from V and 5 bases from J, with 17 bases between. The DNA for the CDR3 is TGTGCCAGCAGCTCCACTCAAAGGATAATTACTGAAGCTTTCTTT. Residues: CASSSTQRIITEAFF.

Note on this clone: Sequence at one end of the junction differs from germline and may be a read error. The chain couples TRBV9 to TRBJ1-1; D unresolved. Germline V gene data show CDR1 as SGDLS and CDR2 as YYNGEE. The CDR3 runs 13 residues. The CDR3 is CASSVGGNAEAFF. The CDR3 region has the DNA TGTGCCAGCAGCGTAGGAGGGAACGCTGAAGCTTTCTTT.

The chain employs TRBV27 and TRBJ1-2, with TRBD1 matching over 9 bases. This CDR3 has 14 amino acids. V gave up 4 bases and J gave up 5 bases; unmatched junction bases: 5. Germline V gene sequence: CDR1 MNHEY, CDR2 SMNVEV (reference sequence). The CDR3 bases are TGTGCCAGCAGTTCACTTGGACAGGGGTATGGCTACACCTTC. As protein: CASSSLGQGYGYTF.

This clone was detected once. The genes are TRBV30 and TRBJ2-7, with D possibly called TRBD1 or TRBD2 (5 bases each). The germline V and J ends were trimmed by 0 bases and 2 bases, with 14 bases remaining between them. This CDR3 contains 15 residues. Germline V gives CDR1 GTSNPN, CDR2 SVGIG (reference sequence). The CDR3 is CAWSVYGRETYEQYF. The CDR3 DNA sequence: TGTGCCTGGAGTGTTTATGGCAGGGAGACCTACGAGCAGTACTTC.

This clone was detected only a few times. The J gene is TRBJ2-3, the V gene TRBV21-1; the D call TRBD1 from the table was never checked on the DNA. TRBV21-1 constitutes a pseudogene. This CDR3 contains 14 residues. Here the CDR3 DNA reads TGTGCCAGCACCATGACAGGGCACACAGATACGCAGTATTTT. Its translation is CASTMTGHTDTQYF.